Each of the 14 T cell receptor beta chains below was sequenced from the same sample in a study of blood T cell repertoires in COVID-19. TCRdb keeps only in-frame clones here, not all; method: immunoSEQ multiplex PCR. The top ten clones hold 6.9% of a sample with tens of thousands of clones, 83% of them seen once. What was sequenced was peripheral blood. The receptors originated from a man younger than 45 with COVID-19, enrolled during active disease.

The genes are TRBV2 and TRBJ2-7; 12 positions match TRBD2. V gave up 4 bases and J gave up 5 bases; unmatched junction bases: 9. The CDR3 runs 16 residues. Germline CDR1 and CDR2: SNHLY and FYNNEI. The CDR3 DNA is TGTGCCAGCAGTGGACGACTAGCGGGAGTTGGCGACGAGCAGTACTTC. It is translated as CASSGRLAGVGDEQYF.

The V gene is TRBV24-1, the J gene TRBJ1-3; 7 nucleotides line up with TRBD1. J gave up 4 bases and V 3 bases, and 2 bases lay outside the gene matches. The length of the CDR3 is 14 residues. The germline CDR1 and CDR2 sequences are KGHDR and SFDVKD. In DNA form, the CDR3 reads TGTGCCACCAGTGATCGGGACAGAGGAAACACCATATATTTT. Protein: CATSDRDRGNTIYF.

The V and J genes are TRBV5-3 and TRBJ1-4; TRBD1 might be the D (6 bases). TRBV5-3 is identified as an open reading frame with a role that is uncertain. There are 19 residues in the CDR3. V lost 1 base and J 4 bases, leaving 23 bases between the germline ends. The CDR3 region has the DNA TGTGCCAGAAGCTTGTACCCAAGCCCGACGGACAGCCTTAATGAAAAACTGTTTTTT. This codes for CARSLYPSPTDSLNEKLFF.

The V call is TRBV10-3, the J call TRBJ2-2; a possible D gene is TRBD1 (6 bases). Deletions cut 6 bases from V and 5 bases from J, with 16 bases between. Germline lookup yields CDR1 ENHRY and CDR2 SYGVKD. The CDR3 is made up of 15 amino acids. The CDR3 loop reads CAIREIGGETGELFF. The CDR3, as DNA: TGTGCCATCAGAGAGATTGGGGGCGAGACCGGGGAGCTGTTTTTT.

Here the CDR3 DNA reads TGTGCCAGCAGCTTAGGAGCAGGATCGAGCTCCTATAATTCACCCCTCCACTTT. It is translated as CASSLGAGSSSYNSPLHF. The chain combines TRBV7-9 with TRBJ1-6; D unclear. In germline, CDR1 is SEHNR, CDR2 FQNEAQ (reference sequence). V gave up 1 base and J gave up 0 bases, with 13 bases separating them. The CDR3 has 18 residues. The full variable domain, completed using reference TRBV7-9 and TRBJ1-6, is DTGVSQNPRHKITKRGQNVTFRCDPISEHNRLYWYRQTLGQGPEFLTYFQNEAQLEKSRLLSDRFSAERPKGSFSTLEIQRTEQGDSAMYLCASSLGAGSSSYNSPLHFGNGTRLTVT.

The V call is TRBV4-2, the J call TRBJ1-5, with 7 bases aligning to TRBD1. The length of the CDR3 is 15 residues. With V trimmed by 2 bases and J by 2 bases, 3 bases remained unmatched. CDR1 is LGHNA, CDR2 YNFKEQ, per germline. CDR3 DNA sequence: TGTGCCAGCAGCCAACAGGGGGAGGGCAATCAGCCCCAGCATTTT. Its protein product is CASSQQGEGNQPQHF.

J is TRBJ2-7 and V is TRBV7-9, with 8 bases identical to TRBD2. V lost 5 bases, J lost 0 bases, and 9 bases stayed unmatched. The germline V gene encodes CDR1 SEHNR and CDR2 FQNEAQ (reference sequence). There are 16 residues in the CDR3. CDR3: CASSPPGGPGSYEQYF. The CDR3 bases are TGTGCCAGCAGCCCCCCGGGGGGGCCAGGCTCCTACGAGCAGTACTTC.

The rearrangement uses TRBV11-2 and TRBJ2-1, with D possibly matching TRBD1 (6 bases). The CDR3 consists of 10 residues. V lost 4 bases, J lost 13 bases, and 8 bases lay in between. Per the germline V gene, CDR1 is SGHAT and CDR2 is FQNNGV. The CDR3 spells CASSSGTQFF. In nucleotides, the CDR3 is TGTGCCAGCAGCTCCGGGACACAGTTCTTC. The full variable domain, its missing parts supplied by reference TRBV11-2 and TRBJ2-1, is EAGVAQSPRYKIIEKRQSVAFWCNPISGHATLYWYQQILGQGPKLLIQFQNNGVVDDSQLPKDRFSAERLKGVDSTLKIQPAKLEDSAVYLCASSSGTQFFGPGTRLTVL.

The rearrangement links TRBV24-1 to TRBJ2-2, with D hard to call. Trimming shortened V by 5 bases and J by 2 bases, and 11 bases separated the two germline ends. The germline V gene has CDR1 KGHDR and CDR2 SFDVKD. The CDR3 sequence is 15 residues long. CDR3 DNA: TGTGCCACCAGTGGTGTAGGAGAAAACACCGGGGAGCTGTTTTTT. It encodes CATSGVGENTGELFF.

The genes are TRBV2 and TRBJ1-5, with 7 bases aligning to TRBD1. Germline lookup yields CDR1 SNHLY and CDR2 FYNNEI. There are 15 residues in the CDR3. The V gene end was trimmed by 2 bases and the J gene end by 4 bases; junction bases not matched to a gene: 5. CDR3 region: CASSETTGSNQPQHF. In DNA form, the CDR3 reads TGTGCCAGCAGTGAAACGACAGGGAGTAATCAGCCCCAGCATTTT.

The chain carries TRBV30 and TRBJ1-3, with TRBD1 matching over 8 bases. Germline loops: CDR1 GTSNPN, CDR2 SVGIG (reference sequence). The CDR3 is made up of 17 amino acids. CDR3 sequence (DNA): TGTGCTGGGAGGGGCCGGACAGGGTCTTTGGCTGGAAACACCATATATTTT. Encoded protein: CAGRGRTGSLAGNTIYF.

The gene calls are TRBV9 and TRBJ2-3; 7 bases line up with TRBD1. The ends lost 4 bases at V and 3 bases at J; junction bases unmatched: 8. The CDR3 spans 15 residues. Germline CDR1 is SGDLS and CDR2 is YYNGEE. This CDR3 reads CASSIAGTETDTQYF. The CDR3 region has the DNA TGTGCCAGCAGCATAGCCGGGACAGAAACAGATACGCAGTATTTT.

The genes are TRBV7-8 and TRBJ2-6; the D gene is possibly TRBD2 (7 bases). In germline, CDR1 is SGHVS, CDR2 FQNEAQ. V was pared by 3 bases and J by 4 bases, with 13 bases between. The CDR3 covers 16 residues. CDR3 in amino acids: CASSFMGGAGANVLTF. CDR3 nucleotides: TGTGCCAGCAGCTTTATGGGGGGGGCCGGGGCCAACGTCCTGACTTTC.

This sequence joins TRBV19 and TRBJ1-2; D ambiguous. CDR1 is LNHDA, CDR2 SQIVND, per germline (reference sequence). The germline V and J ends were trimmed by 3 bases and 2 bases, with 10 bases remaining between them. The CDR3 extends over 14 amino acids. The CDR3 DNA reads as TGTGCCAGTAGTATCCGGGGAGTCAACTATGGCTACACCTTC. It codes for CASSIRGVNYGYTF.